The rows below give T cell receptor beta chains drawn from one sample of a study of blood T cell repertoires in COVID-19. Data came from immunoSEQ multiplex PCR; TCRdb stores just in-frame clones and leaves some out. Among a few hundred thousand clones listed, over 75% were seen once. The specimen sequenced was peripheral blood. Every receptor here comes from a human donor in a cohort sampled during active COVID-19. Each CDR3 is given with its conserved first and last residue. The order of the fields is V gene, J gene, D gene, clone size, CDR3 protein, CDR3 DNA. A D gene is named only where the DNA matches it firmly. Some rows have no size entry. The others give once, few or many, or a class for an expanded clone.

>TRBV28|TRBJ1-2|NA|NA
CASSSPGEYGYTF
TGTGCCAGCAGTTCCCCCGGGGAGTATGGCTACACCTTC
>TRBV9|TRBJ2-3|NA|NA
CASSFSGGMTDTQYF
TGTGCCAGCAGCTTTAGTGGTGGTATGACAGATACGCAGTATTTT
>TRBV3-1/TRBV3-2|TRBJ1-1|TRBD1|once
CASSPLTGLEVGMNTEAFF
TGTGCCAGCAGCCCTTTGACAGGGTTGGAGGTCGGCATGAACACTGAAGCTTTCTTT
>TRBV30|TRBJ2-1|TRBD2|NA
CAWSRGLANNEQFF
TGTGCCTGGAGTAGGGGACTAGCAAACAATGAGCAGTTCTTC
>TRBV5-6|TRBJ2-1|TRBD2|NA
CASSLAGGPKPTQHNEQFF
TGTGCCAGCAGCTTAGCGGGAGGGCCTAAACCCACACAACACAATGAGCAGTTCTTC
>TRBV27|TRBJ2-2|NA|few
CAGPPGELFF
TGTGCCGGCCCGCCCGGGGAGCTGTTTTTT
>TRBV6-5|TRBJ1-5|NA|NA
CASSPDSDQPQHF
TGTGCCAGCAGTCCTGACAGCGACCAGCCCCAGCATTTT
>TRBV15|TRBJ1-4|NA|once
CATSRGTGSLRDEKLFF
TGTGCCACCAGCAGAGGCACCGGGTCCCTCCGGGATGAAAAACTGTTTTTT
>TRBV10-3|TRBJ2-7|NA|NA
CAIRVTDASGAYEQYF
TGTGCCATCAGAGTAACCGACGCGTCAGGGGCCTACGAGCAGTACTTC
>TRBV19|TRBJ1-6|NA|NA
CARGSGDNSPLHF
TGTGCCAGAGGCAGCGGGGATAATTCACCCCTCCACTTT
>TRBV7-3|TRBJ1-3|NA|NA
CASSSTGLASGNTIYF
TGTGCCAGCAGCTCGACCGGCTTAGCCTCTGGAAACACCATATATTTT
>TRBV11-2|TRBJ1-1|NA|NA
CASSPRERNTEAFF
TGTGCCAGCAGCCCCCGGGAAAGGAACACTGAAGCTTTCTTT
>TRBV6-6|TRBJ1-6|NA|NA
CATNSGGHSPLHF
TGTGCCACCAACTCGGGGGGTCATTCACCCCTCCACTTT
>TRBV19|TRBJ2-7|NA|NA
CASSIRYFSYEQYF
TGTGCCAGTAGTATAAGATACTTCTCCTACGAGCAGTACTTC
>TRBV3-1/TRBV3-2|TRBJ1-2|NA|NA
CASSQVIDRGGYTF
TGTGCCAGCAGCCAAGTCATAGATCGGGGTGGCTACACCTTC
>TRBV9|TRBJ1-1|NA|NA
CASSAVRGTEAFF
TGTGCCAGCAGCGCAGTCAGGGGCACTGAAGCTTTCTTT
>TRBV11-2|TRBJ2-5|TRBD1|NA
CASSQGQRGETQYF
TGTGCCAGCTCCCAGGGACAGAGAGGAGAGACCCAGTACTTC
>TRBV28|TRBJ1-1|TRBD1|NA
CATSSENRGTEAFF
TGTGCCACTTCGAGTGAAAACAGGGGCACTGAAGCTTTCTTT
>TRBV19|TRBJ2-1|TRBD1|once
CASSIQGAPYNEQFF
TGTGCCAGTAGTATACAGGGGGCGCCTTACAATGAGCAGTTCTTC
>TRBV6-5|TRBJ1-6|NA|NA
CASMRRVNSPLHF
TGTGCCAGCATGCGACGGGTAAATTCACCCCTCCACTTT
>TRBV11-1|TRBJ2-7|NA|NA
CASSSQDYEQYF
TGTGCCAGCAGCTCACAGGACTACGAGCAGTACTTC
>TRBV24-1|TRBJ2-1|TRBD1|NA
CATRDNRGPTDNEQFF
TGTGCCACCAGGGACAACAGGGGACCGACGGACAATGAGCAGTTCTTC
>TRBV2|TRBJ2-2|NA|NA
CASIWDSGTGELFF
TGTGCCAGCATCTGGGACTCCGGCACCGGGGAGCTGTTTTTT
>TRBV24-1|TRBJ2-7|TRBD1|NA
CATSDADRGPGEQYF
TGTGCCACCAGTGATGCCGACAGGGGGCCGGGCGAGCAGTACTTC
>TRBV27|TRBJ2-7|TRBD2|once
CASSPRTSGSYSYEQYF
TGTGCCAGCAGTCCCCGGACTAGCGGGAGCTACTCCTACGAGCAGTACTTC
>TRBV7-9|TRBJ2-2|NA|NA
CASSLVEELFF
TGTGCCAGCAGCTTAGTAGAGGAGCTGTTTTTT
>TRBV3-1/TRBV3-2|TRBJ1-6|TRBD1|NA
CASTRTGGNSPLHF
TGTGCCAGCACCCGGACAGGGGGGAATTCACCCCTCCACTTT
>TRBV2|TRBJ2-7|TRBD1|NA
CASRGQGVYEQYF
TGTGCCAGCAGGGGACAGGGGGTCTACGAGCAGTACTTC
>TRBV6-5|TRBJ1-2|NA|NA
CASSYSRGTGYTF
TGTGCCAGCAGTTACTCGAGGGGGACTGGCTACACCTTC
>TRBV5-5|TRBJ2-3|NA|once
CASSPPGSRLDTQYF
TGTGCCAGCAGCCCGCCGGGATCGCGGCTAGATACGCAGTATTTT
>TRBV11-2|TRBJ2-5|NA|once
CASSFAELRTETQYF
TGTGCCAGCAGCTTTGCGGAACTCCGCACTGAGACCCAGTACTTC
>TRBV6-1|TRBJ1-1|NA|NA
CASSEPGHANTEAFF
TGTGCCAGCAGTGAACCGGGACATGCGAACACTGAAGCTTTCTTT
>TRBV3-1/TRBV3-2|TRBJ2-3|NA|NA
CASSQGLGGPRTDTQYF
TGTGCCAGCAGCCAAGGCCTCGGGGGGCCTCGCACAGATACGCAGTATTTT
>TRBV28|TRBJ2-7|TRBD1|NA
CASINPGGATYEQYF
TGTGCCAGCATCAACCCAGGGGGCGCGACCTACGAGCAGTACTTC
>TRBV10-3|TRBJ1-4|NA|NA
CAIRPATDSNEKLFF
TGTGCCATCAGACCTGCGACAGATTCAAATGAAAAACTGTTTTTT
>TRBV30|TRBJ2-5|NA|NA
CAWNRDSSQETQYF
TGTGCCTGGAACCGGGACTCCTCTCAAGAGACCCAGTACTTC
>TRBV19|TRBJ2-7|NA|once
CASSIGLIDEQYF
TGTGCCAGTAGTATAGGGCTTATCGACGAGCAGTACTTC
>TRBV7-8|TRBJ2-3|NA|NA
CASSLGEGTSSTDTQYF
TGTGCCAGCAGCTTAGGGGAAGGGACATCTAGCACAGATACGCAGTATTTT
>TRBV5-6|TRBJ2-5|TRBD1|NA
CASSPLSGTGESETQYF
TGTGCCAGCAGCCCGTTATCCGGGACAGGGGAATCGGAGACCCAGTACTTC
>TRBV12-3/TRBV12-4|TRBJ1-1|NA|NA
CASSLGSETEAFF
TGTGCCAGCAGTTTAGGGTCCGAGACTGAAGCTTTCTTT
>TRBV5-1|TRBJ2-3|NA|NA
CASSLAFPRGTDTQYF
TGCGCCAGCAGCTTGGCCTTCCCCCGGGGCACAGATACGCAGTATTTT
>TRBV7-2|TRBJ2-5|NA|NA
CASSLEVEQAETQYF
TGTGCCAGCAGCTTAGAGGTCGAACAGGCCGAGACCCAGTACTTC
>TRBV7-2|TRBJ1-1|NA|NA
CASSLVSENTEAFF
TGTGCCAGCAGCTTAGTTTCAGAGAACACTGAAGCTTTCTTT
>TRBV7-2|TRBJ1-1|NA|NA
CASSPTGTTANTEAFF
TGTGCCAGCAGCCCTACTGGGACAACCGCGAACACTGAAGCTTTCTTT
>TRBV11-2|TRBJ1-1|NA|NA
CASSLDPPGIMNTEAFF
TGTGCCAGCAGCTTAGATCCTCCGGGGATAATGAACACTGAAGCTTTCTTT
>TRBV19|TRBJ2-5|TRBD2|NA
CASSPRGGGETQYF
TGTGCCAGTAGTCCCCGGGGGGGAGGGGAGACCCAGTACTTC
>TRBV4-3|TRBJ1-1|NA|NA
CASSTHLGQLNTEAFF
TGCGCCAGCAGCACTCATTTAGGACAGCTGAACACTGAAGCTTTCTTT
>TRBV11-2|TRBJ1-2|TRBD1|NA
CASSRGTGNYGYTF
TGTGCCAGCAGCCGGGGGACAGGGAACTATGGCTACACCTTC
>TRBV7-2|TRBJ1-2|NA|NA
CASNPTTPAGGGYTF
TGTGCCAGCAACCCGACGACCCCAGCGGGCGGGGGCTACACCTTC
>TRBV25-1|TRBJ1-1|TRBD1|NA
CASRTGTGMGAEAFF
TGTGCCAGCAGAACCGGGACAGGGATGGGAGCTGAAGCTTTCTTT
>TRBV27|TRBJ1-5|TRBD1|once
CASSLGTGGNQPQHF
TGTGCCAGCAGCCTTGGGACAGGGGGCAATCAGCCCCAGCATTTT
>TRBV27|TRBJ1-4|NA|NA
CASSLSYRATNEKLFF
TGTGCCAGCAGTTTATCTTACAGGGCAACTAATGAAAAACTGTTTTTT
>TRBV6-1|TRBJ1-4|NA|once
CASSEAGGQFNEKLFF
TGTGCCAGCAGTGAAGCAGGAGGACAGTTTAATGAAAAACTGTTTTTT